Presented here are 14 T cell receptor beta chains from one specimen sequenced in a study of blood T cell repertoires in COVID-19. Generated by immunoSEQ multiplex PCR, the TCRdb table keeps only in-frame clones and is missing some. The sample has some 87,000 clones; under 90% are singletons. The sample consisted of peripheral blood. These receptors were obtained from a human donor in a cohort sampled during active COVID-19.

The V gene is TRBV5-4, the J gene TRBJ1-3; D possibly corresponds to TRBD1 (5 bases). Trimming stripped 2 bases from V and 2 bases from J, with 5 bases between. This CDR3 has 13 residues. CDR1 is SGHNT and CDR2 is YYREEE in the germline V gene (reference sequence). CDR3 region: CASSFRAGNTIYF. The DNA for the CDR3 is TGTGCCAGCAGCTTCAGGGCTGGAAACACCATATATTTT. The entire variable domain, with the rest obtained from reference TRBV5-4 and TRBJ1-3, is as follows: ETGVTQSPTHLIKTRGQQVTLRCSSQSGHNTVSWYQQALGQGPQFIFQYYREEENGRGNFPPRFSGLQFPNYSSELNVNALELDDSALYLCASSFRAGNTIYFGEGSWLTVV.

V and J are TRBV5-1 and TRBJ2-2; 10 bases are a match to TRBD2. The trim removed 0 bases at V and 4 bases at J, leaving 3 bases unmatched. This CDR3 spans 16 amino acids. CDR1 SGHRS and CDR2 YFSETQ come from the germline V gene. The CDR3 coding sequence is TGCGCCAGCAGCTTGGTAGCGGGAGGTGGCACCGGGGAGCTGTTTTTT. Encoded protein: CASSLVAGGGTGELFF.

The CDR3 DNA sequence: TGTGCCAGCAGCCAAACTGTTAACTATGGCTACACCTTC. Its protein product is CASSQTVNYGYTF. The J gene is TRBJ1-2, the V gene TRBV12-3 or TRBV12-4; unclear D gene. This CDR3 has 13 amino acids. Deletions cut 6 bases from V and 1 base from J, with 9 bases between.

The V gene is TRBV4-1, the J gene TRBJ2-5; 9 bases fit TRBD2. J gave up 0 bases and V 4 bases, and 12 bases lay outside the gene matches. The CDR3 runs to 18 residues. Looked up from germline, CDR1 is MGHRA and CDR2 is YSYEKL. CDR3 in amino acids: CASSPRTSSGDHQETQYF. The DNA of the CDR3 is TGCGCCAGCAGCCCCCGCACCTCTAGCGGGGACCACCAAGAGACCCAGTACTTC.

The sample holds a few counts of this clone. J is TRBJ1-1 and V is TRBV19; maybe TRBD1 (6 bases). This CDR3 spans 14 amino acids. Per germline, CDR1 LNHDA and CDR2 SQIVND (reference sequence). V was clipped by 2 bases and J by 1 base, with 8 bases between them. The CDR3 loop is CASSIRGRNTEAFF. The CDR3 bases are TGTGCCAGTAGTATAAGGGGGAGGAACACTGAAGCTTTCTTT.

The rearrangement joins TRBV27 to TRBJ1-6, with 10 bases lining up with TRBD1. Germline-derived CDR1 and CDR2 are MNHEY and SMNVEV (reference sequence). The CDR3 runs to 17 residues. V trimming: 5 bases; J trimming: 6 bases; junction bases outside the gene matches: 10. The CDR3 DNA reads TGTGCCAGCAGTCCTGTCCCGGGACAGGGGCGTAATTCACCCCTCCACTTT. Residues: CASSPVPGQGRNSPLHF.

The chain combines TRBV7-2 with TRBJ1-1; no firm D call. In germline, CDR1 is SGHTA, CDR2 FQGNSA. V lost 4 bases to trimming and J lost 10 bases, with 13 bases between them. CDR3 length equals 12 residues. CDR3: CASSSYTGLAFF. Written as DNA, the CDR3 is TGTGCCAGCAGCTCATATACCGGGTTAGCTTTCTTT.

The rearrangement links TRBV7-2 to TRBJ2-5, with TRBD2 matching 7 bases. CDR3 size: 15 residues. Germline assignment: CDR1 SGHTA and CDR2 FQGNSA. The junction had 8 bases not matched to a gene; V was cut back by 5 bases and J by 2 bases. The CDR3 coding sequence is TGTGCCAGCAGCCCGTGGGCGGGGGTACAAGAGACCCAGTACTTC. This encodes CASSPWAGVQETQYF.

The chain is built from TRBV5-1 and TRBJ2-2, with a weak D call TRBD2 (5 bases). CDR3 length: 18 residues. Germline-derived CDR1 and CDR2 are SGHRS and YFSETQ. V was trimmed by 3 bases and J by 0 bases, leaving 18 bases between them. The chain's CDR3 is CASSSIRYGSANTGELFF. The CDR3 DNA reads TGCGCCAGCAGCTCTATTCGCTATGGGAGCGCGAACACCGGGGAGCTGTTTTTT.

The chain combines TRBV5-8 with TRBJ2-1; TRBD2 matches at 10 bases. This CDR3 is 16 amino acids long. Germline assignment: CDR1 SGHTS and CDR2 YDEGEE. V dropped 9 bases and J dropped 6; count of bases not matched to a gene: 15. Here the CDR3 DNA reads TGTGCCACCCAGAGGGGGACTAGCGAGGTTTTCAATGAGCAGTTCTTC. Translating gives CATQRGTSEVFNEQFF.

The CDR3: CAISGGKEETQYF. The CDR3 DNA is TGTGCCATCAGCGGCGGGAAGGAAGAGACCCAGTACTTC. The rearrangement joins TRBV10-3 to TRBJ2-5, with a possible D match to TRBD2 (6 bases). The germline V and J ends were trimmed by 6 bases and 3 bases, with 11 bases remaining between them. The CDR3 spans 13 residues. Germline CDR1 reads ENHRY; CDR2 reads SYGVKD.

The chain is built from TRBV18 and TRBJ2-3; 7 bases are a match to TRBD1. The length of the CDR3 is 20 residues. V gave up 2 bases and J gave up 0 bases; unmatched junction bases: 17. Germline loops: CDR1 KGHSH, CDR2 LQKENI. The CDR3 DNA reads TGTGCCAGCTCACCAACGCTTGGGACAGCCCTCCTAGAGAGCACAGATACGCAGTATTTT. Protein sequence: CASSPTLGTALLESTDTQYF. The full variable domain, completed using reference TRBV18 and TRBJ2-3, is NAGVMQNPRHLVRRRGQEARLRCSPMKGHSHVYWYRQLPEEGLKFMVYLQKENIIDESGMPKERFSAEFPKEGPSILRIQQVVRGDSAAYFCASSPTLGTALLESTDTQYFGPGTRLTVL.

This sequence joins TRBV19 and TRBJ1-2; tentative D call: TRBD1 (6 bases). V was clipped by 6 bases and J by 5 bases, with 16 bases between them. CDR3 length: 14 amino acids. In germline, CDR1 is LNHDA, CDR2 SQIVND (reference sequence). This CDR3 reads CASRDRGVRYGYTF. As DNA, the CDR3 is TGTGCCAGTAGGGACAGAGGGGTACGGTATGGCTACACCTTC.

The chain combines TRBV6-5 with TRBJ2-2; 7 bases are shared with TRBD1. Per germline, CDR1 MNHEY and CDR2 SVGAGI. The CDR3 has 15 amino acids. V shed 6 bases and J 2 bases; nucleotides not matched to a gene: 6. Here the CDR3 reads CASRPGQANTGELFF. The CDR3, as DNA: TGTGCCAGCAGACCCGGACAGGCAAACACCGGGGAGCTGTTTTTT.